What follows describes a single T cell receptor (beta chain). Its antigen remains unknown. These data originate in a study of T-cell reconstitution after alpha-beta-depleted transplantation in children. Study-wide points: Reportedly, alpha-beta T cells present about two months post-transplant originated from several hundred expanded clones of graft origin. When one year had passed after transplant, most T-cell counts and diversity came from newly produced T cells. Recipient T cells and thymic progenitors that survived were the source of the high TCRbeta diversity seen at day 60 in some patients.

Unique molecular identifiers featured in how the TCRbeta library was prepared. One entry per CDR3 protein results from TCRdb running MiXCR on the PCR reads. The sample yields around 450,000 distinct CDR3 sequences, over 40% seen once. V shed 3 bases and J 5 bases; nucleotides not matched to a gene: 6. Per germline, CDR1 DFQATT and CDR2 SNEGSKA (reference sequence). This CDR3 is built from 13 residues. This chain links TRBV20-1 with TRBJ2-7; 8 bases fit TRBD2. The sequencing here drew on PBMCs, taken before TCRalphabeta/CD19-depleted stem cell transplant. The receptor was isolated from a girl aged 2-10 years with aplastic anemia, due to receive a stem cell transplant. The CDR3 spells CSARVAGLDEQYF. The DNA for the CDR3 is TGCAGTGCTAGGGTAGCGGGACTCGACGAGCAGTACTTC.